These 19 T cell receptor beta chains originate from one sample sequenced in a study of blood T cell repertoires in COVID-19. Sequencing used immunoSEQ multiplex PCR; TCRdb keeps in-frame clones, though not all of them. The data contain 270,000 or so clones, around 87% of them singletons. What was sequenced was peripheral blood. These receptors were collected from an older woman with COVID-19, enrolled during active disease.

CDR3: CASSLRGNTGELFF. Here the CDR3 DNA reads TGTGCCAGCAGCTTGAGGGGTAACACCGGGGAGCTGTTTTTT. V usage is TRBV5-4 and J usage is TRBJ2-2; tentatively, D is TRBD1 (5 bases). This CDR3 comprises 14 residues. Germline V gives CDR1 SGHNT, CDR2 YYREEE (reference sequence). With 1 base removed from V and 2 bases from J, the gap between germline ends came to 6 bases.

This rearrangement joins TRBV19 to TRBJ1-5; D unresolved. The V end was cut by 7 bases, the J end by 7 bases, with 17 bases between. CDR3 length: 14 amino acids. Germline CDR1 and CDR2: LNHDA and SQIVND (reference sequence). CDR3 nucleotides: TGTGCCAGTACCCACGGCGGGGAAGGCCAGCCCCAGCATTTT. Translation gives CASTHGGEGQPQHF.

The chain uses TRBV9 and TRBJ1-2, with TRBD1 matching over 11 bases. The V segment lost 3 bases and the J segment 5 bases; nucleotides outside the gene matches: 12. The CDR3 spans 17 residues. Germline V lookup: CDR1 SGDLS, CDR2 YYNGEE. The chain's CDR3 is CASSGGTGQGARYGYTF. The DNA of the CDR3 is TGTGCCAGCAGCGGAGGGACCGGACAGGGGGCGCGGTATGGCTACACCTTC.

This chain uses TRBV27 with TRBJ1-5; a possible D gene is TRBD1 (6 bases). Germline V gene sequence: CDR1 MNHEY, CDR2 SMNVEV (reference sequence). V lost 4 bases, J lost 6 bases, and 13 bases lay in between. CDR3 length: 14 amino acids. The DNA of the CDR3 is TGTGCCAGCAGTTCTCAGGGGTCAAGTCAGCCCCAGCATTTT. This sequence encodes CASSSQGSSQPQHF.

This chain uses TRBV2 with TRBJ2-5; D is ambiguous. The CDR3 loop spans 11 amino acids. V was shortened by 7 bases and J by 2 bases, with 5 bases between the two germline ends. The V gene's germline CDR1 is SNHLY and CDR2 FYNNEI. The CDR3 DNA reads TGTGCCAGCATCCTTCAAGAGACCCAGTACTTC. It specifies CASILQETQYF.

The chain joins TRBV2 to TRBJ2-1; the D gene is possibly TRBD1 (5 bases). Looked up from germline, CDR1 is SNHLY and CDR2 is FYNNEI. The CDR3 sequence is 15 residues long. V was clipped by 6 bases and J by 3 bases, with 15 bases between them. The CDR3 DNA sequence: TGTGCCAGCAGAGCTGACAGCTACGGCTACAATGAGCAGTTCTTC. This codes for CASRADSYGYNEQFF.

The CDR3 region is CASSLSGGNQPQHF. Here the CDR3 DNA reads TGTGCCAGCAGTTTATCGGGGGGGAATCAGCCCCAGCATTTT. This sequence joins TRBV27 and TRBJ1-5, with D perhaps TRBD1 (5 bases). Trimming removed 0 bases at V and 4 bases at J, with 7 bases between. The CDR3 extends over 14 amino acids. Per germline, CDR1 MNHEY and CDR2 SMNVEV (reference sequence).

A single count supports this clone. The chain combines TRBV19 with TRBJ1-2, with 8 bases fitting TRBD1. Trimming at V came to 5 bases and at J to 7 bases, leaving 3 bases not matched to a gene. The CDR3 is 12 residues long. Per germline, CDR1 LNHDA and CDR2 SQIVND (reference sequence). This CDR3 is CASSQDRVGYTF. As DNA, the CDR3 is TGTGCCAGTAGTCAGGACAGGGTTGGCTACACCTTC.

The chain has TRBV6-5 and TRBJ2-6; tentative D call: TRBD1 (6 bases). V shed 7 bases and J shed 4 bases, with 11 bases lying between them. CDR1 and CDR2 (germline): MNHEY, SVGAGI. This CDR3 contains 14 residues. CDR3 sequence: CASTTGSGANVLTF. In nucleotides, the CDR3 is TGTGCCAGCACCACAGGGTCCGGGGCCAACGTCCTGACTTTC.

This clone was counted only a few times. The chain links TRBV6-2 or TRBV6-3 to TRBJ2-1, with TRBD1 identical over 8 bases. The CDR3 length is 16 residues. Germline-derived CDR1 and CDR2 are MNHEY and SVGEGT. The trim removed 0 bases at V and 3 bases at J, leaving 4 bases unmatched. The CDR3: CASSYSITGGYNEQFF. The CDR3 coding sequence is TGTGCCAGCAGTTACTCGATTACAGGGGGCTACAATGAGCAGTTCTTC.

The chain recombines TRBV7-2 with TRBJ1-5, with D perhaps matching TRBD1 (6 bases). This CDR3 contains 15 residues. Trimming left V 1 base short and J 6 bases short, with 13 bases between. The germline V gene has CDR1 SGHTA and CDR2 FQGNSA. DNA of the CDR3: TGTGCCAGCAGCTTAGAACAGGGAATCAGTCAGCCCCAGCATTTT. Encoded protein: CASSLEQGISQPQHF.

CDR3 sequence reads: CASSSNPNTEAFF. The CDR3 DNA is TGTGCCAGTAGTTCCAATCCGAACACTGAAGCTTTCTTT. The chain uses TRBV19 and TRBJ1-1; D gene unclear. The V end lost 5 bases, the J end lost 1 base, and 8 bases lay between the germline ends. This CDR3 is built from 13 residues. Germline-derived CDR1 and CDR2 are LNHDA and SQIVND (reference sequence).

In nucleotides, the CDR3 is TGTGCCAGCTCACCCAGAGGCGTCTACGAGCAGTACTTC. This sequence encodes CASSPRGVYEQYF. The chain joins TRBV18 to TRBJ2-7; unclear D gene. Germline values: CDR1 KGHSH, CDR2 LQKENI. This CDR3 comprises 13 residues. V was shortened by 3 bases and J by 3 bases, with 9 bases between the two germline ends. The whole variable domain, remainder taken from reference TRBV18 and TRBJ2-7, is NAGVMQNPRHLVRRRGQEARLRCSPMKGHSHVYWYRQLPEEGLKFMVYLQKENIIDESGMPKERFSAEFPKEGPSILRIQQVVRGDSAAYFCASSPRGVYEQYFGPGTRLTVT.

The gene calls are TRBV27 and TRBJ2-5, with a tentative D call TRBD1 (5 bases). The CDR3 has 13 residues. Germline assignment: CDR1 MNHEY and CDR2 SMNVEV (reference sequence). Trimming cost V 6 bases and J 7 bases, with 15 bases left between them. The CDR3 spells CASSLGLQGTQYF. In DNA, the CDR3 is TGTGCCAGCAGCCTCGGGCTTCAGGGGACCCAGTACTTC.

This clone appeared once. The chain combines TRBV7-2 with TRBJ1-2; D call uncertain. CDR3 length equals 14 residues. Germline V CDR1 and CDR2: SGHTA, FQGNSA. Trimming stripped 4 bases from V and 3 bases from J, with 12 bases between. In DNA, the CDR3 is TGTGCCAGCAGCTCTAGCCAAGGGTACTATGGCTACACCTTC. Encoded protein: CASSSSQGYYGYTF.

Only one count was recorded for this clone. The chain combines TRBV12-5 with TRBJ1-1; weak D call: TRBD1 (6 bases). This CDR3 comprises 13 residues. Germline values: CDR1 LGHNT, CDR2 FRNRAP. The ends were cut back, 5 bases at V and 0 bases at J, with 7 bases in the middle. The CDR3 DNA sequence: TGTGCTAGTGGTACAGGGTTGAACACTGAAGCTTTCTTT. Protein product: CASGTGLNTEAFF.

This clone was observed once. This chain links TRBV7-9 with TRBJ2-5; no firm D call. Germline loops: CDR1 SEHNR, CDR2 FQNEAQ (reference sequence). Trimming took off 7 bases at V and 5 bases at J, with 8 bases between the two ends. The CDR3 spans 11 residues. The CDR3 loop is CASIEWETQYF. CDR3 nucleotide sequence: TGTGCCAGCATTGAGTGGGAGACCCAGTACTTC. Together with reference TRBV7-9 and TRBJ2-5, the CDR3 gives the full variable domain: DTGVSQNPRHKITKRGQNVTFRCDPISEHNRLYWYRQTLGQGPEFLTYFQNEAQLEKSRLLSDRFSAERPKGSFSTLEIQRTEQGDSAMYLCASIEWETQYFGPGTRLLVL.

The J gene is TRBJ1-2, the V gene TRBV19; no definite D call. The germline gives CDR1 LNHDA, CDR2 SQIVND (reference sequence). The CDR3 spans 12 residues. Trimming left V 2 bases short and J 8 bases short, with 9 bases between. The CDR3 region has the DNA TGTGCCAGTAGTATACAGGCAGCCGGCTACACCTTC. It yields the protein CASSIQAAGYTF.

The J gene is TRBJ2-5, the V gene TRBV7-9; 7 bases map to TRBD1. Germline assignment: CDR1 SEHNR and CDR2 FQNEAQ (reference sequence). CDR3 length: 16 amino acids. The ends lost 7 bases at V and 1 base at J; junction bases unmatched: 12. The CDR3 loop reads CASTRHLDRAQETQYF. CDR3 coding DNA: TGTGCCAGCACCCGACACCTAGACAGGGCCCAAGAGACCCAGTACTTC.